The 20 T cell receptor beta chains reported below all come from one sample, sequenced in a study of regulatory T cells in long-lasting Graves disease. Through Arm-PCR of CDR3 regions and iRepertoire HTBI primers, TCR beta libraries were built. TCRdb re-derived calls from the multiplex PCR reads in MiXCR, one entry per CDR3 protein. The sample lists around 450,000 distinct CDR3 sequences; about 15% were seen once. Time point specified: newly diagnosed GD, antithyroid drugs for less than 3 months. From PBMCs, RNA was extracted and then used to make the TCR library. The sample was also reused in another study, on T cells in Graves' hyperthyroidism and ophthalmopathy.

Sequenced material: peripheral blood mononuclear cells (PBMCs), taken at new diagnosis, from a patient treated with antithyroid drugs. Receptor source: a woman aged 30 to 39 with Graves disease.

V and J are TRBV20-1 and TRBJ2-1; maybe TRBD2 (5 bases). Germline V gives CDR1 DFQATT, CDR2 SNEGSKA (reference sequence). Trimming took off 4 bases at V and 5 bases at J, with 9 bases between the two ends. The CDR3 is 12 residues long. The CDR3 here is CSANDGDNEQFF. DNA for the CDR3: TGCAGTGCTAATGACGGGGACAATGAGCAGTTCTTC.

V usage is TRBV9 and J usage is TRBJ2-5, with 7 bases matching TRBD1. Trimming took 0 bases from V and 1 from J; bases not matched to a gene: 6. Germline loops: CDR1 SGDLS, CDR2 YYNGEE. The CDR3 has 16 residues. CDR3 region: CASSVATRTGQETQYF. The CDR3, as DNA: TGTGCCAGCAGCGTAGCTACCCGGACAGGCCAAGAGACCCAGTACTTC.

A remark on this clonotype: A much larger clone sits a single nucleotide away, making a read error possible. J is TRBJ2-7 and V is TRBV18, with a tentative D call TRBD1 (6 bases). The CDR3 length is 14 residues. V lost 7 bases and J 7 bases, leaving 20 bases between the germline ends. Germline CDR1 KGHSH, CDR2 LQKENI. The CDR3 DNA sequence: TGTGCCAGCTTACCGATCGGGACACCGTTTGAGCAGTACTTC. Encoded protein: CASLPIGTPFEQYF.

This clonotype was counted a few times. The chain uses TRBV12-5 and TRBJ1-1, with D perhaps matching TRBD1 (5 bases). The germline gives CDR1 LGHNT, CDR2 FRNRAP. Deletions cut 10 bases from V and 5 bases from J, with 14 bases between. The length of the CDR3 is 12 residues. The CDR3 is CANAPGRTEAFF. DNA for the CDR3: TGTGCTAATGCCCCAGGGAGGACTGAAGCTTTCTTT.

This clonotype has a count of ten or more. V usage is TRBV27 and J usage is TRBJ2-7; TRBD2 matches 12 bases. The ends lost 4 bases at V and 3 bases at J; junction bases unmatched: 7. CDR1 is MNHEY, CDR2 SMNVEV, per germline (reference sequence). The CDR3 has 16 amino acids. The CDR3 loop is CASSSPGLAGNYEQYF. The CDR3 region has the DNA TGTGCCAGCAGTTCCCCTGGACTAGCGGGAAACTACGAGCAGTACTTC.

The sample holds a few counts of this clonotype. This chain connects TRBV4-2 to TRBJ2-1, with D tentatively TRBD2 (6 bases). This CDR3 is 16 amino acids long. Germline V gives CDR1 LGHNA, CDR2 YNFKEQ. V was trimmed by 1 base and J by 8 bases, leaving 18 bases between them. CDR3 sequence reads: CASSQVSTRGIDEQFF. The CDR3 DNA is TGTGCCAGCAGCCAAGTCTCGACTAGAGGGATAGATGAGCAGTTCTTC.

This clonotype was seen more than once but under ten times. CDR3 in amino acids: CASSPYRTGRTEAFF. The CDR3 region has the DNA TGTGCCAGCAGCCCCTACCGGACAGGGAGGACTGAAGCTTTCTTT. The chain recombines TRBV7-9 with TRBJ1-1; 8 positions agree with TRBD1. CDR3 length: 15 amino acids. In germline, CDR1 is SEHNR, CDR2 FQNEAQ (reference sequence). Trimming took 5 bases from V and 5 from J; bases not matched to a gene: 10. Variable domain in full (rest from reference TRBV7-9 and TRBJ1-1): DTGVSQNPRHKITKRGQNVTFRCDPISEHNRLYWYRQTLGQGPEFLTYFQNEAQLEKSRLLSDRFSAERPKGSFSTLEIQRTEQGDSAMYLCASSPYRTGRTEAFFGQGTRLTVV.

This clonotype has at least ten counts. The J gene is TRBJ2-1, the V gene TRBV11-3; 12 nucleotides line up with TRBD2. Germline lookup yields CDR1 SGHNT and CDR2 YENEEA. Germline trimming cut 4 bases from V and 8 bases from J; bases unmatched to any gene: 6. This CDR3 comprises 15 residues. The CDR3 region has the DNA TGTGCCAGCAGCTCACCGGGACTAGCGGGTTATGAGCAGTTCTTC. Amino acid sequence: CASSSPGLAGYEQFF.

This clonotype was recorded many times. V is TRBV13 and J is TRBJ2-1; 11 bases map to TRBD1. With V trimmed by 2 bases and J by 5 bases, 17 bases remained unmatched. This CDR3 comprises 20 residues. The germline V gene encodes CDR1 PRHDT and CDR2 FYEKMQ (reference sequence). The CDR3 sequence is CASSLRDRGAISSEDNEQFF. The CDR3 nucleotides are TGTGCCAGCAGCTTAAGGGACAGGGGGGCAATATCTAGCGAGGACAATGAGCAGTTCTTC.

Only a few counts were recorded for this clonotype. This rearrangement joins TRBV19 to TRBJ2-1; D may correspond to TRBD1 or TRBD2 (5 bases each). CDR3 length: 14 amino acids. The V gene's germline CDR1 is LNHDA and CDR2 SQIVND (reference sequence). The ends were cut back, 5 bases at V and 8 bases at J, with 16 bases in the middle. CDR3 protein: CASSVPGTGDEQFF. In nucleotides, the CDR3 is TGTGCCAGTAGTGTGCCCGGGACCGGCGATGAGCAGTTCTTC.

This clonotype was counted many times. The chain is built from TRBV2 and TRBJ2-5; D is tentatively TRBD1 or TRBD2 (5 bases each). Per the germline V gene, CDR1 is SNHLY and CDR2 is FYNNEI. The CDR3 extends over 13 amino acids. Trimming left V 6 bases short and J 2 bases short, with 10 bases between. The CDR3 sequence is CASRWDQQETQYF. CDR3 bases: TGTGCCAGCAGGTGGGACCAACAAGAGACCCAGTACTTC.

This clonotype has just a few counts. The CDR3 nucleotides are TGTGCCAGCAGTTTCGCGCCCGGGGACAGGGGGGATTACAATGAGCAGTTCTTC. Protein: CASSFAPGDRGDYNEQFF. The V call is TRBV12-3 or TRBV12-4, the J call TRBJ2-1; 11 bases are a match to TRBD1. V shed 3 bases, J shed 4 bases, and the junction held 11 bases outside the gene matches. The CDR3 contains 18 residues.

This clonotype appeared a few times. The CDR3 region has the DNA TGCGCCAGCAGTGGACCCGGGCCGATTCAATCCTACAATGAGCAGTTCTTC. Translated, it gives CASSGPGPIQSYNEQFF. The chain combines TRBV10-1 with TRBJ2-1; D is unresolved. CDR3 length: 17 residues. Trimming stripped 4 bases from V and 1 base from J, with 17 bases between. Per germline, CDR1 WNHNN and CDR2 SYGVQD (reference sequence).

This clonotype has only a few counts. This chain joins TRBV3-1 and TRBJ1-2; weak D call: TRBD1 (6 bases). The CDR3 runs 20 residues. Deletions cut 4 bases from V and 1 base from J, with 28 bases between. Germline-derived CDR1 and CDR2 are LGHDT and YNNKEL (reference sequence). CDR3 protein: CASSRIFQGNFSQINYGYTF. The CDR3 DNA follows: TGTGCCAGCAGCCGTATTTTTCAGGGGAATTTTTCCCAAATTAACTATGGCTACACCTTC.

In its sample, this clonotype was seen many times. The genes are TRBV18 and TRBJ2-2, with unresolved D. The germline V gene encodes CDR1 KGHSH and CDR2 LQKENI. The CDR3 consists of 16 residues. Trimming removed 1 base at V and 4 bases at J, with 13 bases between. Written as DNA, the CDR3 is TGTGCCAGCTCACCACTGTACCCTTCGGGCACCGGGGAGCTGTTTTTT. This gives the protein CASSPLYPSGTGELFF.

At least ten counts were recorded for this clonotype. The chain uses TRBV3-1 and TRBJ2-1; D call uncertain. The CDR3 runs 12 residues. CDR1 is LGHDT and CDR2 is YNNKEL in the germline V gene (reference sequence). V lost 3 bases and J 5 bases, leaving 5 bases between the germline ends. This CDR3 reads CASSQVHNEQFF. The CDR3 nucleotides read TGTGCCAGCAGCCAGGTACACAATGAGCAGTTCTTC.

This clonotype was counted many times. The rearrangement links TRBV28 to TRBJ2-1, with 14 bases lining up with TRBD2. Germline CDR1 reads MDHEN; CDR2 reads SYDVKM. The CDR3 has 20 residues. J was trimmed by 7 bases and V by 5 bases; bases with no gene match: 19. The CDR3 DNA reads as TGTGCCAGCAGTCCGAGAACGGGACTAGCGGGAGACGCCCGGCTAAATGAGCAGTTCTTC. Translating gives CASSPRTGLAGDARLNEQFF.

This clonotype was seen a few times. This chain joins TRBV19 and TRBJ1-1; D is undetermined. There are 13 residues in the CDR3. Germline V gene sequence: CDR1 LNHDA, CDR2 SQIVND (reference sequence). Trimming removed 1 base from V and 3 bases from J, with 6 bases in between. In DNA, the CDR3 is TGTGCCAGTAGTATAGGCCGACACACTGAAGCTTTCTTT. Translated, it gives CASSIGRHTEAFF.

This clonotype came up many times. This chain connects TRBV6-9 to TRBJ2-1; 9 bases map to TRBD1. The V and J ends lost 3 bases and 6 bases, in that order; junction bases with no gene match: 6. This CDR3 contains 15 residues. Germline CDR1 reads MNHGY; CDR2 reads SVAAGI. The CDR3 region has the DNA TGTGCCAGCAGTTACTACGGGACAGGGTCCAATGAGCAGTTCTTC. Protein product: CASSYYGTGSNEQFF.

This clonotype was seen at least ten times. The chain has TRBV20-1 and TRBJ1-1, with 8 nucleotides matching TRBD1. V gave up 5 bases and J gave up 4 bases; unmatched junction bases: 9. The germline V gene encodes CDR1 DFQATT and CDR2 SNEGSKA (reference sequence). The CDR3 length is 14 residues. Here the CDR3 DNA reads TGCAGTGCTCCCTCAGGGGGCGCTTCCACTGAAGCTTTCTTT. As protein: CSAPSGGASTEAFF.